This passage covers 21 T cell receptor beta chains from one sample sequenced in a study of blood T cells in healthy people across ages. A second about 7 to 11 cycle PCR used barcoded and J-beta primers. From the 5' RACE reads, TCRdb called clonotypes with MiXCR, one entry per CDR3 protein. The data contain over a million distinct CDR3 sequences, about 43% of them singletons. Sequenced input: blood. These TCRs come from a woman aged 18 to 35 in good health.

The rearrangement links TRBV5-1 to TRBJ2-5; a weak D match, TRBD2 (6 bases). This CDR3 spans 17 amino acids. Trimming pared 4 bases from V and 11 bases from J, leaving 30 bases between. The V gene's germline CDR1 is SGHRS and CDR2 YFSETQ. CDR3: CASSPWLAALAFNEQYF. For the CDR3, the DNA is TGCGCCAGCAGCCCCTGGTTAGCGGCCCTCGCCTTCAATGAGCAGTACTTC.

CDR3 sequence: CAIGFQDRGRNEQFF. The CDR3 DNA reads TGTGCCATCGGTTTTCAAGACAGGGGGCGAAATGAGCAGTTCTTC. The rearrangement joins TRBV10-3 to TRBJ2-1; 10 nucleotides match TRBD1. The CDR3 runs to 15 residues. The germline V gene encodes CDR1 ENHRY and CDR2 SYGVKD. Trimming at V came to 8 bases and at J to 7 bases, leaving 11 bases not matched to a gene.

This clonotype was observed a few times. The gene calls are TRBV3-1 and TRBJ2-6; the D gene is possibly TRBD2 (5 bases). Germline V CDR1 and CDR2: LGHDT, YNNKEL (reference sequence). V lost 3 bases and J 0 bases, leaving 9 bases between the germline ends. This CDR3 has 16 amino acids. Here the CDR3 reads CASSQDLHSGANVLTF. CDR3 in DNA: TGTGCCAGCAGCCAGGACTTGCACTCTGGGGCCAACGTCCTGACTTTC.

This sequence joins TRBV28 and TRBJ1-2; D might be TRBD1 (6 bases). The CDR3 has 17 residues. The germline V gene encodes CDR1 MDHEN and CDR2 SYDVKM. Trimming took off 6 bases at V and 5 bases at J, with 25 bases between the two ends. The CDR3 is CASSQNARDTLSYGYTF. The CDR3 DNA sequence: TGTGCCAGCAGCCAGAACGCCCGGGACACACTCTCTTATGGCTACACCTTC.

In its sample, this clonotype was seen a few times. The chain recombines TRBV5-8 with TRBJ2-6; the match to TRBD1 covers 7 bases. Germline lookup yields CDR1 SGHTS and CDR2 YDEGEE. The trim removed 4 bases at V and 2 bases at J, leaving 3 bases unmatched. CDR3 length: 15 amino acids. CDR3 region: CASSIDRAGANVLTF. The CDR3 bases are TGTGCCAGCAGCATTGACAGGGCTGGGGCCAACGTCCTGACTTTC.

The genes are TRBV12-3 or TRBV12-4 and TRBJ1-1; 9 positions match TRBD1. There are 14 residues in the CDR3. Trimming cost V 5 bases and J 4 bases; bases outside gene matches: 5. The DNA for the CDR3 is TGTGCCAGCAGTGTACAGGGGGCGGCCACTGAAGCTTTCTTT. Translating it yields CASSVQGAATEAFF.

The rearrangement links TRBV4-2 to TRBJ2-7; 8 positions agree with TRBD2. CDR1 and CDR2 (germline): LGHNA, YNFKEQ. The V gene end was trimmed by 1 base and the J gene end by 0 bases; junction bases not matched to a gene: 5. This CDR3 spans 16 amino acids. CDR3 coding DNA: TGTGCCAGCAGCCAAGCGGGCGGGGGGTCCTCCTACGAGCAGTACTTC. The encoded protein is CASSQAGGGSSYEQYF.

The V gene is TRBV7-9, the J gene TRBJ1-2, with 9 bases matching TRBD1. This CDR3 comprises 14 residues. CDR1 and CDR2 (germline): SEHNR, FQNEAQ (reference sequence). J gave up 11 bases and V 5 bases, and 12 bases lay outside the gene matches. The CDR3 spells CASSAILQGAGYTF. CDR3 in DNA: TGTGCCAGCAGCGCGATCCTACAGGGGGCGGGATACACCTTC. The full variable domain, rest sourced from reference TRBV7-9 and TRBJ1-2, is DTGVSQNPRHKITKRGQNVTFRCDPISEHNRLYWYRQTLGQGPEFLTYFQNEAQLEKSRLLSDRFSAERPKGSFSTLEIQRTEQGDSAMYLCASSAILQGAGYTFGSGTRLTVV.

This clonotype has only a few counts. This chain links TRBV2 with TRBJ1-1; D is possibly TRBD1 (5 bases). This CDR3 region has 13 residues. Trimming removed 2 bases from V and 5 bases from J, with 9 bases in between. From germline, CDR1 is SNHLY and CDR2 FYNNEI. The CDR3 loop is CASSESGGTEAFF. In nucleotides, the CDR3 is TGTGCCAGCAGTGAATCCGGGGGGACTGAAGCTTTCTTT.

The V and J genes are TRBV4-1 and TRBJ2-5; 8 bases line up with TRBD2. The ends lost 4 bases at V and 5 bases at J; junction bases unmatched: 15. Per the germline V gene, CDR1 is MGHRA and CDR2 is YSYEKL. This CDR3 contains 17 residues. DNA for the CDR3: TGCGCCAGCAGCCCTTATATGGGCGGGGGGTCCGTGGAGACCCAGTACTTC. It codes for CASSPYMGGGSVETQYF.

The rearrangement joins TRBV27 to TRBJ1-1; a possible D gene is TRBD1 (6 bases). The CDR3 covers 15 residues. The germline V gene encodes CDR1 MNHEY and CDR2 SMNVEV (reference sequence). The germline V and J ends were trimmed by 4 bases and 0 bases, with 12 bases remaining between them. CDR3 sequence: CASSSGTGLNTEAFF. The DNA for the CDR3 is TGTGCCAGCAGTTCGGGAACAGGGTTGAACACTGAAGCTTTCTTT.

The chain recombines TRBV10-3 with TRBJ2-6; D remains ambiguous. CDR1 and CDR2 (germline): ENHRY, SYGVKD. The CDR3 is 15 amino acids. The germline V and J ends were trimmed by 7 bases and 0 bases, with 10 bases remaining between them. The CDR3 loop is CAINFDGSGANVLTF. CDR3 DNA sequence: TGTGCCATCAACTTTGACGGCTCTGGGGCCAACGTCCTGACTTTC.

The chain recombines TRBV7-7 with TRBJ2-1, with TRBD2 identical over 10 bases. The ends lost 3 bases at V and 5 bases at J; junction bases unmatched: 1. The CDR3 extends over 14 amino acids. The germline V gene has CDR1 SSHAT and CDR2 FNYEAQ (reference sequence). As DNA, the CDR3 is TGTGCCAGCAGCTTCACTAGCGGGGACAATGAGCAGTTCTTC. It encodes CASSFTSGDNEQFF.

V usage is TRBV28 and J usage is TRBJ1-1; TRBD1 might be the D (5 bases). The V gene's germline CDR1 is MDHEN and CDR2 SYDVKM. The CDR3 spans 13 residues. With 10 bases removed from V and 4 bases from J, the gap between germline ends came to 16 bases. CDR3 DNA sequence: TGTGCCACCCGAGGGCAGGGTAGCACTGAAGCTTTCTTT. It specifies CATRGQGSTEAFF.

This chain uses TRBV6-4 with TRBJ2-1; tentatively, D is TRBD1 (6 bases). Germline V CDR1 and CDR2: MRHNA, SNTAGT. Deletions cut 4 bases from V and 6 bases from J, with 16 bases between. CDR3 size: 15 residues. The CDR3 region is CASSASGARGNEQFF. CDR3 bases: TGTGCCAGCAGTGCCTCAGGGGCAAGGGGCAATGAGCAGTTCTTC.

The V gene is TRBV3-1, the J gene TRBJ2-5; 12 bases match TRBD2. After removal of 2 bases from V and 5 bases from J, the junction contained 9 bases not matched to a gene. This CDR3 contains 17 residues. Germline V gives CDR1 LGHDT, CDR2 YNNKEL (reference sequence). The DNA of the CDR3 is TGTGCCAGCAGCCAAACCAGGACTAGCGGGAATCCGGAGACCCAGTACTTC. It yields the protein CASSQTRTSGNPETQYF.

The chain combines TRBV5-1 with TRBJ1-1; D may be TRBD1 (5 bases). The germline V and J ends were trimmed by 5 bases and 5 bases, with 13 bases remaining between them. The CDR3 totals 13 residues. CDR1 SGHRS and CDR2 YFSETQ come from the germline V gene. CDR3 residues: CASRGPGSTEAFF. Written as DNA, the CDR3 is TGCGCCAGCAGGGGACCGGGGAGTACTGAAGCTTTCTTT.

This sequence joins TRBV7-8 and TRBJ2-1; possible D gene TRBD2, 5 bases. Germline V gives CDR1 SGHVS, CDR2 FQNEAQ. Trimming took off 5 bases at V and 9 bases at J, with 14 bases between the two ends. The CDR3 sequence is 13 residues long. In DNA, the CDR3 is TGTGCCAGCAGCCCGTTAGCGTATAGTGAGCAGTTCTTC. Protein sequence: CASSPLAYSEQFF. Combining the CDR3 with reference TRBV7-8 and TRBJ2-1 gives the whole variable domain GAGVSQSPRYKVAKRGQDVALRCDPISGHVSLFWYQQALGQGPEFLTYFQNEAQLDKSGLPSDRFFAERPEGSVSTLKIQRTQQEDSAVYLCASSPLAYSEQFFGPGTRLTVL.

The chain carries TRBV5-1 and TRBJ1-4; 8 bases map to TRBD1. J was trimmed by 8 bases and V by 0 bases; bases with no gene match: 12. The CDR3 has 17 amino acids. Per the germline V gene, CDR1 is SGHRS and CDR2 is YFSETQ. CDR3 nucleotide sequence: TGCGCCAGCAGCTTGGCGGGACAGGTTGCTTACGGCGAAAAACTGTTTTTT. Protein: CASSLAGQVAYGEKLFF.

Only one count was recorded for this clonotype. CDR3 bases: TGCAGTGCTAGGGAGCCCACCCGGGAGGGTGAGCAGTACTTC. The encoded protein is CSAREPTREGEQYF. The gene calls are TRBV20-1 and TRBJ2-7; 8 bases fit TRBD2. The germline gives CDR1 DFQATT, CDR2 SNEGSKA (reference sequence). The V segment lost 3 bases and the J segment 7 bases; nucleotides outside the gene matches: 11. The length of the CDR3 is 14 residues.

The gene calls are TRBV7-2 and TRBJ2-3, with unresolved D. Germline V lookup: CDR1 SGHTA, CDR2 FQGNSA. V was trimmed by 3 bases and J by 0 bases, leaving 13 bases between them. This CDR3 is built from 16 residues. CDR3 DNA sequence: TGTGCCAGCAGCTTTGCTACCCACTCTAGCACAGATACGCAGTATTTT. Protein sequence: CASSFATHSSTDTQYF.